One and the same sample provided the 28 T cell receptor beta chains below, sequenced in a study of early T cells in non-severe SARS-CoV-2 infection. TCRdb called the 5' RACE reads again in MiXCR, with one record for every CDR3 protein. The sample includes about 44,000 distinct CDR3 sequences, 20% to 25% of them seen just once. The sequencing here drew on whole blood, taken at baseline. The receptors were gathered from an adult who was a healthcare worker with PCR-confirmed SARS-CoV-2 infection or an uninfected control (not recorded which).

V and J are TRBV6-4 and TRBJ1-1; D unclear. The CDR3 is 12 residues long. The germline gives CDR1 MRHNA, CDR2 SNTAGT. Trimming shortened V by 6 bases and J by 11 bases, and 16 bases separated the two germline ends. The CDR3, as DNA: TGTGCCAGCAGAGACCGGGCCAACAAGGCTTTCTTT. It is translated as CASRDRANKAFF.

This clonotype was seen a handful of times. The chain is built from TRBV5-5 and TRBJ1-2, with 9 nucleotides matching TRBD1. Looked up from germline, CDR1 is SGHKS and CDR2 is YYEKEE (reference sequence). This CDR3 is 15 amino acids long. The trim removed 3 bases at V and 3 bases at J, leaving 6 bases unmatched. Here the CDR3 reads CASSSLQGAYYGYTF. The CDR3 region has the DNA TGTGCCAGCAGCTCATTACAGGGGGCCTACTATGGCTACACCTTC.

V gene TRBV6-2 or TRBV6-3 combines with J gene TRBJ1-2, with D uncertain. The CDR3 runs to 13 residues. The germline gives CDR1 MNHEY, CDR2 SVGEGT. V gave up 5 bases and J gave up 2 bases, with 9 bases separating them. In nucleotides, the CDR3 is TGTGCCAGCAGTACACAGAGGAACTATGGCTACACCTTC. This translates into CASSTQRNYGYTF.

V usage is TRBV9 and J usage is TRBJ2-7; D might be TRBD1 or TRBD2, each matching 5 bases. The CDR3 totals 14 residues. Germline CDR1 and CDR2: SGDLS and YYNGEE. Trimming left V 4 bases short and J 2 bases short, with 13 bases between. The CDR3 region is CASSPGPTTYEQYF. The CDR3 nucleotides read TGTGCCAGCAGCCCGGGACCGACTACCTACGAGCAGTACTTC.

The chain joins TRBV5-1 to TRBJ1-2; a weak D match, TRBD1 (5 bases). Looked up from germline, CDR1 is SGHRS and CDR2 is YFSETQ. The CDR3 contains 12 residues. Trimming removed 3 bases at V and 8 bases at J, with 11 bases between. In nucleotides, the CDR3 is TGCGCCAGCAGCTGGGACTTTACCGGCTACACCTTC. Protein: CASSWDFTGYTF.

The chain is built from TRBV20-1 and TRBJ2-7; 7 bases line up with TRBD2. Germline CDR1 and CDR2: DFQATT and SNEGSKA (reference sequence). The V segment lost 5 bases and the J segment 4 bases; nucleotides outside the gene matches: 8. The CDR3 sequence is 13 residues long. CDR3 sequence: CSAWGGGGYEQYF. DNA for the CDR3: TGCAGTGCTTGGGGGGGTGGTGGATACGAGCAGTACTTC.

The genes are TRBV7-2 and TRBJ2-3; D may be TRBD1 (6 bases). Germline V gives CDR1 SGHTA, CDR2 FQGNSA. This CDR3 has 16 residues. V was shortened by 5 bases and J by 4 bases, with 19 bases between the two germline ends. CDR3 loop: CASSPDPQGVADTQYF. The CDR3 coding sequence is TGTGCCAGCAGCCCAGACCCACAGGGAGTCGCAGATACGCAGTATTTT.

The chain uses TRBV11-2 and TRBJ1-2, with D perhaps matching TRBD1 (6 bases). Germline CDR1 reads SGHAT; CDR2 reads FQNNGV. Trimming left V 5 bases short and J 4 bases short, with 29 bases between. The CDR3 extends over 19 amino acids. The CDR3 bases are TGTGCCAGCAGCCCCCTGGTAGTAACCGGGACACCAATTCCCTATGGCTACACCTTC. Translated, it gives CASSPLVVTGTPIPYGYTF.

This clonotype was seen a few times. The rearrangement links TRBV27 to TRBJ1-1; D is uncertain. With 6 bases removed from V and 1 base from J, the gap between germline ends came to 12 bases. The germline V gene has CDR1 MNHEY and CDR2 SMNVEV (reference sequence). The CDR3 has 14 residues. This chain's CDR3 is CASSTINRNTEAFF. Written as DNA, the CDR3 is TGTGCCAGCAGCACGATCAACAGGAACACTGAAGCTTTCTTT.

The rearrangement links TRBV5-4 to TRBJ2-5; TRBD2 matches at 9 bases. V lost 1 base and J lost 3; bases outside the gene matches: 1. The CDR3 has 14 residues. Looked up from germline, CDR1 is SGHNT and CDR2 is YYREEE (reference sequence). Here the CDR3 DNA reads TGTGCCAGCAGCTTGCTAGCGGGAAAAGAGACCCAGTACTTC. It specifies CASSLLAGKETQYF.

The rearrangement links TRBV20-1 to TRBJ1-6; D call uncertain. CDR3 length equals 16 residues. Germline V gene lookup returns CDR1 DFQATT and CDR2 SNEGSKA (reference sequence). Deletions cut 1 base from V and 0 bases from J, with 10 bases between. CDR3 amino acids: CSARGRGSSYNSPLHF. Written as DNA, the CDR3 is TGCAGTGCTAGAGGCCGAGGGAGCTCCTATAATTCACCCCTCCACTTT.

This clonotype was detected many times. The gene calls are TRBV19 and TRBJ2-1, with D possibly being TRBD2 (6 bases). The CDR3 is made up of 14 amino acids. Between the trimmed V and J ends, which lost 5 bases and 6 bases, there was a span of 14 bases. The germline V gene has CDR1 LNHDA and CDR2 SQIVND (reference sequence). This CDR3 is CASSPYGRANEQFF. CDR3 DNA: TGTGCCAGTAGTCCCTACGGGAGAGCCAATGAGCAGTTCTTC.

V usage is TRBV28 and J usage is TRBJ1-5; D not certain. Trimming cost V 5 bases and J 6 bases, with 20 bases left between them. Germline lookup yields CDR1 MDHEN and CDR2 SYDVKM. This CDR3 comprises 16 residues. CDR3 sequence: CASSPGRATGSQPQHF. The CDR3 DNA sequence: TGTGCCAGCAGTCCCGGACGGGCAACGGGAAGTCAGCCCCAGCATTTT.

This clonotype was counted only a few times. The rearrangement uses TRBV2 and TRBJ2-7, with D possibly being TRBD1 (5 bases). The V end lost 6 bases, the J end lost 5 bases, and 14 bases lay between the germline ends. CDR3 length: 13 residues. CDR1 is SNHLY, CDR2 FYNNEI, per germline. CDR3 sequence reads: CASRVTRVDEQYF. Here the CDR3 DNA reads TGTGCCAGCAGGGTTACCAGGGTGGACGAGCAGTACTTC.

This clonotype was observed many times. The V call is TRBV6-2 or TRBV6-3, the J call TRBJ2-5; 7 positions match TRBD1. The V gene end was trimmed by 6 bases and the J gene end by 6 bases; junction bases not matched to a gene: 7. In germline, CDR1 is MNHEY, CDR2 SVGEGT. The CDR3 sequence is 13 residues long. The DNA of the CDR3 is TGTGCCAGCAGGAGACAGGGTGCGAAGACCCAGTACTTC. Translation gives CASRRQGAKTQYF.

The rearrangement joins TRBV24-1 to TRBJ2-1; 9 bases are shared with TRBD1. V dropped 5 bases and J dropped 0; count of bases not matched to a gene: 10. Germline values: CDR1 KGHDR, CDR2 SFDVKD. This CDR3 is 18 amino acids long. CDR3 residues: CATSAGMGTGSSYNEQFF. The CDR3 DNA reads TGTGCCACCAGTGCCGGGATGGGGACAGGGAGCTCCTACAATGAGCAGTTCTTC.

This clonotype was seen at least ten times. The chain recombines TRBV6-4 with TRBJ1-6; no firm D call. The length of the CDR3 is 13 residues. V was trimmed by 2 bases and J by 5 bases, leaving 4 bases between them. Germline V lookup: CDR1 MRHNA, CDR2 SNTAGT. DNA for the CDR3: TGTGCCAGCAGTGACAGGGATAATTCACCCCTCCACTTT. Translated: CASSDRDNSPLHF.

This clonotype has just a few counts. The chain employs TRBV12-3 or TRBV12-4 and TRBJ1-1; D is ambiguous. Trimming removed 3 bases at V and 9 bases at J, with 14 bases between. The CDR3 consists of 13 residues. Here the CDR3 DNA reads TGTGCCAGCAGTTTGAGTTCTGAGAGGAAAGCTTTCTTT. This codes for CASSLSSERKAFF.

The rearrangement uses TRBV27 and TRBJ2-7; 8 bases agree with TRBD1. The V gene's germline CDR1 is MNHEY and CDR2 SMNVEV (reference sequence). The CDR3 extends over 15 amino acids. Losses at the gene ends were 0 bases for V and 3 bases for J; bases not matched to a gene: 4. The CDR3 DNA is TGTGCCAGCAGTTTATCGGGACAGGAGAACTACGAGCAGTACTTC. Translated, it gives CASSLSGQENYEQYF.

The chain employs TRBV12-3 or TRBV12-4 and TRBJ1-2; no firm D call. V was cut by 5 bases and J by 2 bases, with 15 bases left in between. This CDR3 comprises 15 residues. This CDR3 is CASSPDILGNYGYTF. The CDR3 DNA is TGTGCCAGCAGTCCCGACATCCTAGGCAACTATGGCTACACCTTC.

The CDR3 nucleotides are TGTGCCAGCAGTTACTTGGTCGTAGGACCGACCGGGGAGCTGTTTTTT. Translating it yields CASSYLVVGPTGELFF. The chain joins TRBV6-5 to TRBJ2-2, with D uncertain. The CDR3 spans 16 residues. V was shortened by 1 base and J by 5 bases, with 14 bases between the two germline ends. Germline loops: CDR1 MNHEY, CDR2 SVGAGI.

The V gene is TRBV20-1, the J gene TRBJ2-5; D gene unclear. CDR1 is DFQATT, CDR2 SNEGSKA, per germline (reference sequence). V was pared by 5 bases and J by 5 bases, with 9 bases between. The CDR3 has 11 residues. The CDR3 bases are TGCAGTGCTGGTAATCGGGAGACCCAGTACTTC. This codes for CSAGNRETQYF.

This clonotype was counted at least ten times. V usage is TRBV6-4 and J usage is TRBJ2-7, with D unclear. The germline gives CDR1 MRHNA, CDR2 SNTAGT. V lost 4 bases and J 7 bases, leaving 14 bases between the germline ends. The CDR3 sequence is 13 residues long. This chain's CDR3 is CASSGSPGREQYF. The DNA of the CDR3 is TGTGCCAGCAGTGGTTCCCCTGGGCGGGAGCAGTACTTC.

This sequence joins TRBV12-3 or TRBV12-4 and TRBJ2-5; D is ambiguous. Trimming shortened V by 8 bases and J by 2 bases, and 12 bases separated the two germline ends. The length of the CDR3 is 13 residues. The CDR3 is CASSRARQETQYF. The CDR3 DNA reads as TGTGCCAGCTCCCGGGCCAGACAAGAGACCCAGTACTTC.

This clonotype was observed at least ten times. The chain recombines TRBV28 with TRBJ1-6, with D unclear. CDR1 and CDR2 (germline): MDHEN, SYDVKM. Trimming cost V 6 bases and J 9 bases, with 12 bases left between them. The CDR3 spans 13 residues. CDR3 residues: CASSSIGRSPLHF. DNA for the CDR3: TGTGCCAGCAGCTCGATTGGCCGTTCACCCCTCCACTTT.

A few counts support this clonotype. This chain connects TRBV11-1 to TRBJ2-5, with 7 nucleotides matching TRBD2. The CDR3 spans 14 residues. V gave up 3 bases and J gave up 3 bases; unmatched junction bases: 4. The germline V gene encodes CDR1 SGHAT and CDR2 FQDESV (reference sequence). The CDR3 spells CASSFGGGEETQYF. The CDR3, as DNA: TGTGCCAGCAGCTTCGGCGGGGGTGAAGAGACCCAGTACTTC.

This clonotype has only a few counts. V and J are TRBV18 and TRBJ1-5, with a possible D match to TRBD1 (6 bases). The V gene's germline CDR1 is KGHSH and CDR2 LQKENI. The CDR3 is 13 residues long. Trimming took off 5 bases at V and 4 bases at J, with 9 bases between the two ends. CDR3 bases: TGTGCCAGCTCAGCGGACAGAAATCAGCCCCAGCATTTT. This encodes CASSADRNQPQHF.

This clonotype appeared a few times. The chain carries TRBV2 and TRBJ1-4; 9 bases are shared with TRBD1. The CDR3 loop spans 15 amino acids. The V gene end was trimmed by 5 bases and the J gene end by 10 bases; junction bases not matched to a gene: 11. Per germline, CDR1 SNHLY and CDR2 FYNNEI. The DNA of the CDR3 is TGTGCCAGCAGTCCCCCGGGACAGGGAGGGAGAAAACTGTTTTTT. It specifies CASSPPGQGGRKLFF.